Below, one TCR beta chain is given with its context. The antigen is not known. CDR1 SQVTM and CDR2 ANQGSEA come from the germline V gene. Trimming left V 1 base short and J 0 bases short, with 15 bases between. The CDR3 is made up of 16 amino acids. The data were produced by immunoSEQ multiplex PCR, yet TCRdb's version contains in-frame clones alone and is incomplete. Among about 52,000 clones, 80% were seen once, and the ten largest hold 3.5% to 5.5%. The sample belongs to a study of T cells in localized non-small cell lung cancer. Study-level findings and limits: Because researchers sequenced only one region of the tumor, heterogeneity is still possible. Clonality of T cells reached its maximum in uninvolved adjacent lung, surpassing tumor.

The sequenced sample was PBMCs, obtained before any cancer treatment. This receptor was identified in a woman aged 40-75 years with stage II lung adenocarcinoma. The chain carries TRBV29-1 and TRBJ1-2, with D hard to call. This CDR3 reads CSVEAPSEATNYGYTF. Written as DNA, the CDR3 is TGCAGCGTTGAAGCCCCGTCTGAGGCCACTAACTATGGCTACACCTTC.